This T cell receptor beta chain was identified in a study of blood T cell repertoires in COVID-19. Background on the study: Material from acute and convalescent COVID-19 was sourced from the United States, Italy and Spain.

Original analysis: Scientists estimated how many nucleated cells there were by amplifying reference gene primers. Assay used: immunoSEQ multiplex PCR; TCRdb lists only in-frame clones, some missing. The DNA gave D and trimming, while V, J and clone size come from that table. Among around 250,000 clones listed, around 84% were seen once. The participants were between roughly 18 and 100 years old and came from 24 US areas. Assignment of participants to cohorts was predicated upon participant-reported clinical history. Germline lookup yields CDR1 SGHTA and CDR2 FQGNSA. V was clipped by 5 bases and J by 13 bases, with 20 bases between them. There are 13 residues in the CDR3. There are a few counts of this clone.

Sequences were obtained from PBMCs or T cells enriched from blood (not recorded which). The J gene is TRBJ1-2, the V gene TRBV7-2, with D perhaps matching TRBD1 (6 bases). This TCR derives from a man aged 25-45 years with acute COVID-19. The CDR3 region is CASSRAGQTTSTF. The CDR3 bases are TGTGCCAGCAGCCGCGCAGGACAGACAACATCCACCTTC.